Listed below are T cell receptor beta chains from one sample, sequenced in a study of blood T cell repertoires in COVID-19. Sequenced by immunoSEQ multiplex PCR; TCRdb stores in-frame clones only, minus some. The repertoire includes some 200,000 clones, 70% to 90% of them detected once, and roughly 13% sits in the top ten. Sequenced: peripheral blood. The receptors were sampled from a human donor in a cohort sampled during active COVID-19. The CDR3 runs from the conserved cysteine through the conserved F or W. The D gene is left open where the match is weak. Clone size is not always given. Where it is, it says once, few, many or a class for expanded clones.

clone_size,v_call,d_call,j_call,cdr3_aa,cdr3_nt
few,TRBV11-2,NA,TRBJ2-1,CASSFRLGSPEQFF,TGTGCCAGCAGCTTTCGACTAGGCTCCCCAGAGCAGTTCTTC
NA,TRBV7-2,NA,TRBJ2-1,CASSLNSRVGERNEQFF,TGTGCCAGCAGCTTAAACTCCAGAGTGGGAGAGAGAAATGAGCAGTTCTTC
once,TRBV7-2,NA,TRBJ2-1,CASSHTGKRNEQFF,TGTGCCAGCAGCCACACAGGGAAAAGGAATGAGCAGTTCTTC
once,TRBV5-1,NA,TRBJ1-2,CASSFLDSYGYTF,TGCGCCAGCAGCTTTTTAGACAGCTATGGCTACACCTTC
NA,TRBV4-1,TRBD2,TRBJ2-1,CASSQATSGGSNEQFF,TGCGCCAGCAGCCAAGCGACTAGCGGGGGGTCGAATGAGCAGTTCTTC
NA,TRBV19,NA,TRBJ1-1,CASSIGENTEAFF,TGTGCCAGTAGTATCGGAGAGAACACTGAAGCTTTCTTT
NA,TRBV5-4,NA,TRBJ2-1,CASSLARQGTYNEQFF,TGTGCCAGCAGCTTGGCGCGTCAGGGGACGTACAATGAGCAGTTCTTC
NA,TRBV6-2/TRBV6-3,NA,TRBJ2-7,CASSYPHLGRGGYEQYF,TGTGCCAGCAGTTACCCCCACCTGGGCAGGGGCGGATACGAGCAGTACTTC
NA,TRBV12-3/TRBV12-4,NA,TRBJ2-5,CASSTTEQETQYF,TGTGCCAGCAGTACCACAGAGCAAGAGACCCAGTACTTC
NA,TRBV2,TRBD2,TRBJ2-2,CASSLTSGRRGTGELFF,TGTGCCAGCAGTCTTACTAGCGGGAGAAGGGGCACCGGGGAGCTGTTTTTT
NA,TRBV28,NA,TRBJ1-2,CASSFRGGYTF,TGTGCCAGCAGTTTCAGGGGTGGCTACACCTTC
once,TRBV27,TRBD1,TRBJ2-1,CASSFVQGLSMNEQFF,TGTGCCAGCAGTTTCGTACAGGGGTTGAGTATGAATGAGCAGTTCTTC
NA,TRBV24-1,NA,TRBJ1-1,CATSGGGDPEAFF,TGTGCCACCAGTGGCGGGGGCGACCCTGAAGCTTTCTTT
NA,TRBV5-5,NA,TRBJ2-1,CASSPLAYNEQFF,TGTGCCAGCAGCCCGCTAGCCTACAATGAGCAGTTCTTC
NA,TRBV5-1,NA,TRBJ2-7,CASSLFGAQDEQYF,TGCGCCAGCAGCTTGTTTGGCGCGCAGGACGAGCAGTACTTC
NA,TRBV7-9,TRBD2,TRBJ2-1,CASSPTPGTSGYNEQFF,TGTGCCAGCAGTCCGACCCCAGGGACTAGCGGGTACAATGAGCAGTTCTTC
once,TRBV30,NA,TRBJ2-3,CAWGLSTDTQYF,TGTGCCTGGGGACTGAGCACAGATACGCAGTATTTT
NA,TRBV5-4,NA,TRBJ1-4,CASSPDMGEKLFF,TGTGCCAGCAGCCCAGACATGGGTGAAAAACTGTTTTTT
NA,TRBV5-1,NA,TRBJ2-3,CASSPFTGSTDTQYF,TGCGCCAGCAGCCCCTTCACGGGAAGCACAGATACGCAGTATTTT
NA,TRBV28,NA,TRBJ2-7,CASSLFPDSYEQYF,TGTGCCAGCAGTTTATTTCCAGATTCCTACGAGCAGTACTTC
NA,TRBV28,NA,TRBJ1-1,CASSLRLGAGMNTEAFF,TGTGCCAGCAGTTTAAGGTTGGGGGCTGGGATGAACACTGAAGCTTTCTTT
NA,TRBV2,TRBD2,TRBJ2-7,CASSREGGDVSVQYF,TGTGCCAGCAGCCGGGAGGGGGGGGATGTTTCTGTGCAGTACTTC
NA,TRBV3-1/TRBV3-2,NA,TRBJ1-6,CASSLSPGISPLHF,TGTGCCAGCAGCCTAAGCCCAGGGATCTCACCCCTCCACTTT
NA,TRBV2,NA,TRBJ1-1,CASTPSGQNTEAFF,TGTGCCAGCACCCCTTCCGGACAGAACACTGAAGCTTTCTTT
few,TRBV7-2,NA,TRBJ2-1,CASSLEEGGGYNEQFF,TGTGCCAGCAGCTTAGAGGAGGGAGGCGGCTACAATGAGCAGTTCTTC
NA,TRBV4-3,NA,TRBJ2-7,CASSQVRWANYEQYF,TGCGCCAGCAGCCAGGTTCGGTGGGCGAACTACGAGCAGTACTTC
NA,TRBV10-3,NA,TRBJ1-2,CAISVGGDYGYTF,TGTGCCATCAGTGTTGGGGGGGACTATGGCTACACCTTC
NA,TRBV5-4,NA,TRBJ1-1,CASRGGKNTEAFF,TGTGCCAGCAGGGGCGGGAAGAACACTGAAGCTTTCTTT
NA,TRBV5-5,TRBD1,TRBJ2-7,CASSNPGQVPSYEQYF,TGTGCCAGCAGCAACCCGGGACAGGTTCCCTCCTACGAGCAGTACTTC
NA,TRBV19,TRBD1,TRBJ1-2,CASRIGDRTRVNYGYTF,TGTGCCAGTAGGATCGGGGACAGGACTCGGGTTAACTATGGCTACACCTTC
few,TRBV6-5,NA,TRBJ2-5,CASRVPSREETQYF,TGTGCCAGCAGAGTCCCCAGCAGGGAAGAGACCCAGTACTTC
NA,TRBV9,NA,TRBJ2-5,CASSVGGSARVETQYF,TGTGCCAGCAGCGTAGGGGGTAGCGCGAGGGTGGAGACCCAGTACTTC
NA,TRBV10-3,NA,TRBJ2-7,CAISDMSRSSYEQYF,TGTGCCATCAGTGATATGTCCCGTAGCTCCTACGAGCAGTACTTC